The 5 T cell receptor beta chains presented below share a single source sample, sequenced in a study of control samples from healthy donors and cancer patients. The repertoire was sequenced with immunoSEQ multiplex PCR; TCRdb's copy has only in-frame clones and lacks some. Here the sample spans 85,000 to 90,000 clones, around 86% being singletons. Sequenced input: blood. Every receptor here comes from a man under 40 in good health.

The rearrangement links TRBV2 to TRBJ1-2; TRBD1 might be the D (5 bases). V was clipped by 7 bases and J by 6 bases, with 9 bases between them. The length of the CDR3 is 11 residues. The germline gives CDR1 SNHLY, CDR2 FYNNEI. The CDR3 DNA sequence: TGTGCCAGCAAAGGGGAAGATGGCTACACCTTC. Amino acids: CASKGEDGYTF.

In this sample, this clone turned up once. The chain recombines TRBV12-3 or TRBV12-4 with TRBJ2-1; D call uncertain. V shed 7 bases and J shed 9 bases, with 13 bases lying between them. The CDR3 runs 12 residues. The CDR3 is CASTKTGSEQFF. DNA for the CDR3: TGTGCCAGCACCAAGACCGGGTCTGAGCAGTTCTTC.

This rearrangement joins TRBV3-1 (or the pseudogene TRBV3-2) to TRBJ2-3; D gene ambiguous. Germline assignment: CDR1 LGHDT and CDR2 YNNKEL (reference sequence). V lost 4 bases to trimming and J lost 5 bases, with 13 bases between them. This CDR3 has 14 residues. DNA of the CDR3: TGTGCCAGCAGCCTAACGATCCGGGTAGATACGCAGTATTTT. Protein product: CASSLTIRVDTQYF.

This clone has a handful of counts. V usage is TRBV5-1 and J usage is TRBJ1-6, with D maybe TRBD1 (6 bases). This CDR3 is built from 16 residues. Trimming removed 2 bases at V and 4 bases at J, with 13 bases between. Germline-derived CDR1 and CDR2 are SGHRS and YFSETQ. As DNA, the CDR3 is TGCGCCAGCAGCTTTTCCAGGACAGCATATAATTCACCCCTCCACTTT. It codes for CASSFSRTAYNSPLHF.

The chain uses TRBV10-1 and TRBJ2-1; 11 nucleotides line up with TRBD1. Trimming cost V 7 bases and J 12 bases; bases outside gene matches: 8. In germline, CDR1 is WNHNN, CDR2 SYGVQD (reference sequence). The CDR3 runs 13 residues. DNA for the CDR3: TGCGCCAGCAAGGACAGGGGGCAGTTTGGGCAGTTCTTC. It yields the protein CASKDRGQFGQFF.